This TCR beta chain was retrieved from a study of T cell responses to AZD1222 COVID-19 vaccine. Across the study: Pooling of second doses given at about 4 or about 12 weeks was done. Points from the study as a whole: Repertoire sampling happened only post peak T cell response. Unmutated variant regions are reportedly the target of nearly half of TCRs that are spike-specific. Donor demographics were predominantly white British with a female majority; clonal diversity may be underestimated.

Concerning this clone: Its antigen is not identified.

The method was immunoSEQ multiplex PCR; TCRdb's version includes in-frame clones alone and lacks a portion of them. The sample contains roughly 100,000 clones, about 82% of which appear only once. This TCR came from an adult in good health. Sample: peripheral blood, taken on day 0 of AZD1222 vaccination.

The CDR3 bases are TGTGCCAGCAGTTTAGTACAGGGGCGGCTATTACAAGAGACCCAGTACTTC. Translated: CASSLVQGRLLQETQYF. The V gene is TRBV28, the J gene TRBJ2-5, with 7 positions matching TRBD1. In germline, CDR1 is MDHEN, CDR2 SYDVKM. Trimming removed 2 bases from V and 2 bases from J; junction bases left unmatched: 11. The CDR3 loop spans 17 amino acids.